Shown below are 18 T cell receptor beta chains from a single sample sequenced in a study of blood T cell repertoires in COVID-19. This table comes from immunoSEQ multiplex PCR, and its TCRdb copy is limited to in-frame clones, with some not included. The sample yields tens of thousands of clones, around 88% seen once. The specimen was peripheral blood. Receptors were obtained from a woman aged 80 or over with acute or convalescent COVID-19.

The chain carries TRBV19 and TRBJ1-1, with 11 bases aligning to TRBD1. Germline V lookup: CDR1 LNHDA, CDR2 SQIVND (reference sequence). V dropped 5 bases and J dropped 0; count of bases not matched to a gene: 8. The CDR3 consists of 17 residues. The CDR3 DNA reads as TGTGCCAGTAGTGGAGGGACAGGGGGAAAGTTGAACACTGAAGCTTTCTTT. Translated: CASSGGTGGKLNTEAFF.

The chain joins TRBV6-1 to TRBJ1-5, with 8 nucleotides matching TRBD1. V shed 3 bases and J 2 bases; nucleotides not matched to a gene: 6. The germline gives CDR1 MNHNS, CDR2 SASEGT. This CDR3 has 16 residues. The CDR3 DNA reads TGTGCCAGCAGTGACCGCAGGGGGCATGGCAATCAGCCCCAGCATTTT. Protein sequence: CASSDRRGHGNQPQHF.

This chain joins TRBV20-1 and TRBJ1-1; D gene uncertain. Trimming removed 6 bases at V and 6 bases at J, with 11 bases between. This CDR3 has 11 residues. Germline lookup yields CDR1 DFQATT and CDR2 SNEGSKA (reference sequence). The CDR3 loop reads CSAAGGAEAFF. The CDR3 bases are TGCAGTGCCGCAGGCGGGGCTGAAGCTTTCTTT.

This clone occurred once. This rearrangement joins TRBV19 to TRBJ2-7; tentatively, D is TRBD1 (8 bases). The V gene's germline CDR1 is LNHDA and CDR2 SQIVND (reference sequence). Trimming stripped 11 bases from V and 0 bases from J, with 20 bases between. The length of the CDR3 is 15 residues. CDR3 coding DNA: TGTGCCTCTAGGGAGGGACAGGCCTTCTCCTACGAGCAGTACTTC. It codes for CASREGQAFSYEQYF.

This chain links TRBV3-1 (or the pseudogene TRBV3-2) with TRBJ2-5, with TRBD2 as a possible D gene (6 bases). This CDR3 comprises 16 residues. With 1 base removed from V and 6 bases from J, the gap between germline ends came to 18 bases. Germline-derived CDR1 and CDR2 are LGHDT and YNNKEL (reference sequence). The CDR3 here is CASSQGGTRTGQTQYF. The DNA of the CDR3 is TGTGCCAGCAGCCAAGGAGGGACTCGAACGGGGCAGACCCAGTACTTC.

This chain uses TRBV5-1 with TRBJ2-4; 10 bases align to TRBD2. The length of the CDR3 is 17 residues. Germline CDR1 SGHRS, CDR2 YFSETQ. With V trimmed by 0 bases and J by 1 base, 4 bases remained unmatched. The CDR3 region is CASSLGTSGAAKNIQYF. The CDR3 DNA sequence: TGCGCCAGCAGCTTGGGGACTAGCGGAGCCGCCAAAAACATTCAGTACTTC.

The chain has TRBV18 and TRBJ1-2, with a weak D call TRBD1 (6 bases). This CDR3 comprises 15 residues. Germline CDR1 and CDR2: KGHSH and LQKENI. Trimming removed 3 bases from V and 2 bases from J, with 13 bases in between. DNA of the CDR3: TGTGCCAGCTCACCTGATAACAGGGAGAACTATGGCTACACCTTC. Translating it yields CASSPDNRENYGYTF.

This clone was counted only a few times. The V gene is TRBV2, the J gene TRBJ1-1; D is uncertain. Deletions cut 0 bases from V and 1 base from J, with 9 bases between. Per germline, CDR1 SNHLY and CDR2 FYNNEI. CDR3 length: 15 amino acids. CDR3 in amino acids: CASSEAAARNTEAFF. DNA for the CDR3: TGTGCCAGCAGTGAAGCGGCTGCAAGGAACACTGAAGCTTTCTTT.

The V and J genes are TRBV24-1 and TRBJ1-2, with TRBD1 matching over 7 bases. The V gene end was trimmed by 2 bases and the J gene end by 6 bases; junction bases not matched to a gene: 2. This CDR3 has 13 amino acids. Per the germline V gene, CDR1 is KGHDR and CDR2 is SFDVKD. CDR3 DNA sequence: TGTGCCACCAGTGATTGGAGGGGGCATGGCTACACCTTC. Protein product: CATSDWRGHGYTF.

V is TRBV29-1 and J is TRBJ2-7, with D uncertain. CDR3 length: 14 residues. V lost 4 bases to trimming and J lost 0 bases, with 13 bases between them. From germline, CDR1 is SQVTM and CDR2 ANQGSEA. CDR3 sequence: CSVVLPRSSYEQYF. CDR3 DNA: TGCAGCGTTGTATTACCGAGGAGCTCCTACGAGCAGTACTTC.

This chain links TRBV5-4 with TRBJ2-3; TRBD2 matches 14 bases. The CDR3 runs to 17 residues. Germline loops: CDR1 SGHNT, CDR2 YYREEE (reference sequence). V shed 5 bases, J shed 5 bases, and the junction held 10 bases outside the gene matches. The CDR3 DNA sequence: TGTGCCAGCAGTGGGCCGGGGACTAGCGGGGGTGGAGATACGCAGTATTTT. Translated: CASSGPGTSGGGDTQYF.

Concerning this clone: One end of the junction varies from germline; a read error may be responsible. This chain connects TRBV7-7 to TRBJ2-2; 9 nucleotides align to TRBD1. Germline CDR1 and CDR2: SSHAT and FNYEAQ (reference sequence). The CDR3 runs 14 residues. The CDR3 DNA reads TGTGCTAGCAGCCGGGACAGGGTCACCGGGGAGCTGTTTTTT. It yields the protein CASSRDRVTGELFF.

This chain links TRBV3-1 (or the pseudogene TRBV3-2) with TRBJ2-5, with TRBD2 matching over 7 bases. CDR1 and CDR2 from the germline V gene are LGHDT and YNNKEL (reference sequence). CDR3 length: 14 residues. V was pared by 1 base and J by 4 bases, with 3 bases of the junction left unmatched. The CDR3 spells CASSQVSGGETQYF. The CDR3 region has the DNA TGTGCCAGCAGCCAAGTTTCGGGGGGAGAGACCCAGTACTTC.

The chain is built from TRBV2 and TRBJ2-3, with D tentatively TRBD1 (5 bases). The V and J ends lost 6 bases and 4 bases respectively, with 14 bases between them. Looked up from germline, CDR1 is SNHLY and CDR2 is FYNNEI. This CDR3 is built from 14 residues. Here the CDR3 reads CASRLTGYADTQYF. Here the CDR3 DNA reads TGTGCCAGCAGACTAACAGGATACGCAGATACGCAGTATTTT.

V and J are TRBV10-3 and TRBJ2-7; D might be TRBD2 (7 bases). CDR1 is ENHRY, CDR2 SYGVKD, per germline. CDR3 length: 16 residues. The V end was cut by 2 bases, the J end by 6 bases, with 20 bases between. The CDR3 DNA follows: TGTGCCATCAGTGAGAGGGGGGGCGGCACGGGTGGCGAGCAGTACTTC. The encoded protein is CAISERGGGTGGEQYF.

The chain joins TRBV5-6 to TRBJ1-3, with 7 bases aligning to TRBD1. The CDR3 has 15 residues. Germline CDR1 is SGHDT and CDR2 is YYEEEE. Trimming at V came to 5 bases and at J to 3 bases, leaving 8 bases not matched to a gene. CDR3 nucleotide sequence: TGTGCCAGCAGGAGAACAGGGGCGAGTGGAAACACCATATATTTT. Translation: CASRRTGASGNTIYF.

The chain's CDR3 is CAWRPRQGESSYNSPLHF. In DNA form, the CDR3 reads TGTGCCTGGAGGCCACGGCAGGGGGAAAGCTCCTATAATTCACCCCTCCACTTT. The chain has TRBV30 and TRBJ1-6; 7 bases are a match to TRBD1. The CDR3 spans 18 residues. Germline-derived CDR1 and CDR2 are GTSNPN and SVGIG (reference sequence). J lost 0 bases, V lost 3 bases, and 11 bases had no gene match.

The CDR3 reads CASSQAGLAGSNEQFF. The CDR3 nucleotides read TGCGCCAGCAGCCAAGCGGGACTAGCGGGTTCCAATGAGCAGTTCTTC. V and J are TRBV4-1 and TRBJ2-1; 12 nucleotides align to TRBD2. This CDR3 comprises 16 residues. CDR1 is MGHRA and CDR2 is YSYEKL in the germline V gene. After removal of 1 base from V and 6 bases from J, the junction contained 4 bases not matched to a gene.